One sample yielded the 3 T cell receptor beta chains listed below, sequenced in a study of T cell changes during pregnancy in multiple sclerosis. TCRdb keeps only in-frame clones here, not all; method: immunoSEQ multiplex PCR. The sample carries around 92,000 clones, 80% to 95% recorded once. This sample comprised peripheral blood, obtained after pregnancy. The receptors here all came from a female donor with multiple sclerosis, enrolled in a pregnancy study.

V is TRBV5-1 and J is TRBJ2-7; 8 bases align to TRBD2. CDR3 length: 16 amino acids. V was clipped by 1 base and J by 1 base; unmatched bases: 7. Germline CDR1 reads SGHRS; CDR2 reads YFSETQ. CDR3 protein: CASSLTLAGSSYEQYF. CDR3 in DNA: TGCGCCAGCAGCTTGACCTTAGCGGGATCTTCCTACGAGCAGTACTTC.

To note about this clone: The identical CDR3 is also encoded by other nucleotide sequences in the sample. The chain is built from TRBV6-1 and TRBJ2-2, with 10 bases aligning to TRBD2. Per the germline V gene, CDR1 is MNHNS and CDR2 is SASEGT. CDR3 length: 14 residues. V lost 2 bases and J lost 6; bases outside the gene matches: 0. The CDR3 sequence is CASSELAGAGELFF. Here the CDR3 DNA reads TGTGCCAGCAGTGAACTAGCGGGAGCCGGGGAGCTGTTTTTT.

This sequence joins TRBV30 and TRBJ2-2, with D possibly TRBD2 on 6 matching bases. This CDR3 spans 14 amino acids. V dropped 2 bases and J dropped 5 bases, with 12 bases sitting between them. CDR1 is GTSNPN, CDR2 SVGIG, per germline (reference sequence). This CDR3 reads CAWSSGLSTGELFF. The CDR3 DNA is TGTGCCTGGAGTTCGGGACTGTCTACCGGGGAGCTGTTTTTT.